These 20 T cell receptor beta chains originate from one sample sequenced in a study of blood T cell repertoires in COVID-19. TCRdb's table, derived via immunoSEQ multiplex PCR, lists solely in-frame clones and lacks some. The sample holds about 190,000 clones, 70% to 90% seen once. Material for sequencing was peripheral blood. The receptor set was obtained from a man aged 30 to 39 with acute or convalescent COVID-19.

V gene TRBV12-5 combines with J gene TRBJ1-1, with D perhaps matching TRBD1 (5 bases). This CDR3 comprises 16 residues. The ends were cut back, 3 bases at V and 1 base at J, with 15 bases in the middle. Germline V lookup: CDR1 LGHNT, CDR2 FRNRAP. In nucleotides, the CDR3 is TGTGCTAGTGGTTTACCCCAGGGAAGCGCGAACACTGAAGCTTTCTTT. As protein: CASGLPQGSANTEAFF.

The chain links TRBV2 to TRBJ2-7; the D gene is possibly TRBD2 (5 bases). CDR3 length equals 12 residues. Germline CDR1 is SNHLY and CDR2 is FYNNEI. V was trimmed by 7 bases and J by 7 bases, leaving 14 bases between them. CDR3 in DNA: TGTGCCAGCAAACTAGAATCGGGGGAGCAGTACTTC. Protein sequence: CASKLESGEQYF.

This sequence joins TRBV2 and TRBJ2-1, with D perhaps matching TRBD1 (6 bases). This CDR3 has 12 residues. V was trimmed by 4 bases and J by 7 bases, leaving 8 bases between them. Germline-derived CDR1 and CDR2 are SNHLY and FYNNEI. The CDR3 region is CASSVQGNEQFF. Here the CDR3 DNA reads TGTGCCAGCAGTGTACAGGGAAATGAGCAGTTCTTC.

This clone was picked up one time. This chain joins TRBV19 and TRBJ1-1, with D unclear. The CDR3 is 13 residues long. With 3 bases removed from V and 4 bases from J, the gap between germline ends came to 9 bases. The germline V gene has CDR1 LNHDA and CDR2 SQIVND (reference sequence). CDR3 DNA sequence: TGTGCCAGTAGTATTGCCCCTACCACTGAAGCTTTCTTT. This translates into CASSIAPTTEAFF.

J is TRBJ1-1 and V is TRBV11-3, with D possibly TRBD1 on 5 matching bases. Germline assignment: CDR1 SGHNT and CDR2 YENEEA. The CDR3 length is 13 residues. Deletions cut 5 bases from V and 5 bases from J, with 12 bases between. CDR3 residues: CASSAAGGTEAFF. Written as DNA, the CDR3 is TGTGCCAGCAGCGCCGCGGGGGGAACTGAAGCTTTCTTT.

V gene TRBV3-1 (or the pseudogene TRBV3-2) combines with J gene TRBJ2-5, with 8 bases identical to TRBD1. Losses at the gene ends were 1 base for V and 3 bases for J; bases not matched to a gene: 7. This CDR3 is built from 16 residues. Germline assignment: CDR1 LGHDT and CDR2 YNNKEL (reference sequence). The CDR3: CASSQGLGTGEETQYF. The CDR3 region has the DNA TGTGCCAGCAGCCAAGGTTTGGGGACAGGAGAAGAGACCCAGTACTTC.

J is TRBJ2-5 and V is TRBV9; D possibly corresponds to TRBD1 (6 bases). The germline CDR1 and CDR2 sequences are SGDLS and YYNGEE. The CDR3 is 14 amino acids. Trimming removed 0 bases at V and 5 bases at J, with 11 bases between. The CDR3 loop reads CASSVEVQGETQYF. The CDR3 region has the DNA TGTGCCAGCAGCGTAGAGGTCCAGGGGGAGACCCAGTACTTC.

The V gene is TRBV28, the J gene TRBJ1-5, with 8 bases aligning to TRBD1. With 6 bases clipped from V and 2 bases from J, the junction kept 9 bases outside the gene matches. The CDR3 consists of 16 residues. Germline CDR1 MDHEN, CDR2 SYDVKM. The CDR3 loop reads CASSSGQGMGNQPQHF. The CDR3 DNA follows: TGTGCCAGCAGCTCCGGACAGGGAATGGGCAATCAGCCCCAGCATTTT.

This clone was detected only once. V and J are TRBV30 and TRBJ2-1, with 7 bases that match TRBD1. The CDR3 has 14 residues. Germline loops: CDR1 GTSNPN, CDR2 SVGIG (reference sequence). Trimming cost V 3 bases and J 0 bases; bases outside gene matches: 2. Here the CDR3 DNA reads TGTGCCTGGAGGACAGGGATCTCCTACAATGAGCAGTTCTTC. This codes for CAWRTGISYNEQFF. Full variable domain (missing parts from reference TRBV30 and TRBJ2-1): SQTIHQWPATLVQPVGSPLSLECTVEGTSNPNLYWYRQAAGRGLQLLFYSVGIGQISSEVPQNLSASRPQDRQFILSSKKLLLSDSGFYLCAWRTGISYNEQFFGPGTRLTVL.

The chain combines TRBV6-5 with TRBJ1-6; 9 positions match TRBD1. Germline V gene sequence: CDR1 MNHEY, CDR2 SVGAGI. V lost 2 bases and J lost 5; bases outside the gene matches: 1. The CDR3 loop spans 15 amino acids. CDR3 nucleotides: TGTGCCAGCAGTTACGGACAGGGGAATAATTCACCCCTCCACTTT. Translation: CASSYGQGNNSPLHF.

The chain couples TRBV27 to TRBJ2-7; a possible D gene is TRBD2 (6 bases). There are 18 residues in the CDR3. V was cut by 3 bases and J by 1 base, with 22 bases left in between. The germline V gene has CDR1 MNHEY and CDR2 SMNVEV (reference sequence). The CDR3 protein is CASSFRFYSAGRSYEQYF. Written as DNA, the CDR3 is TGTGCCAGCAGTTTTAGGTTCTATTCGGCAGGGAGGTCCTACGAGCAGTACTTC.

The chain combines TRBV7-6 with TRBJ1-6; 11 bases are a match to TRBD1. This CDR3 region has 18 residues. The V and J ends lost 5 bases and 0 bases, in that order; junction bases with no gene match: 6. Germline V gene lookup returns CDR1 SGHVS and CDR2 FNYEAQ. The CDR3 DNA is TGTGCCAGCAGCCCGGGGACAGGGGGGAGCTCCTATAATTCACCCCTCCACTTT. Amino acids: CASSPGTGGSSYNSPLHF. Using reference TRBV7-6 and TRBJ1-6 for the parts outside the CDR3, the full variable domain is GAGVSQSPRYKVTKRGQDVALRCDPISGHVSLYWYRQALGQGPEFLTYFNYEAQQDKSGLPNDRFSAERPEGSISTLTIQRTEQRDSAMYRCASSPGTGGSSYNSPLHFGNGTRLTVT.

This sequence joins TRBV29-1 and TRBJ2-5; 7 bases agree with TRBD1. V trimming: 6 bases; J trimming: 5 bases; junction bases outside the gene matches: 15. Germline V gene data show CDR1 as SQVTM and CDR2 as ANQGSEA. CDR3 length equals 15 residues. The CDR3: CSVGQGTGAGETQYF. In DNA form, the CDR3 reads TGCAGCGTCGGCCAGGGTACAGGGGCGGGCGAGACCCAGTACTTC.

The gene calls are TRBV10-3 and TRBJ2-7; TRBD2 is a possible D gene (5 bases). The CDR3 covers 13 residues. CDR1 is ENHRY, CDR2 SYGVKD, per germline. Trimming pared 10 bases from V and 2 bases from J, leaving 15 bases between. The CDR3 nucleotides are TGTGCCACCACTAGTCTAGCCACCTACGAGCAGTACTTC. It encodes CATTSLATYEQYF.

V is TRBV9 and J is TRBJ2-1; D call uncertain. The length of the CDR3 is 14 residues. Germline loops: CDR1 SGDLS, CDR2 YYNGEE. V was cut by 0 bases and J by 9 bases, with 13 bases left in between. CDR3 in amino acids: CASSVVQALGEQFF. In DNA form, the CDR3 reads TGTGCCAGCAGCGTAGTCCAGGCCCTGGGTGAGCAGTTCTTC.

This rearrangement joins TRBV4-2 to TRBJ2-5; 11 positions match TRBD1. The CDR3 runs 17 residues. Losses at the gene ends were 0 bases for V and 4 bases for J; bases not matched to a gene: 7. In germline, CDR1 is LGHNA, CDR2 YNFKEQ. The CDR3 nucleotides are TGTGCCAGCAGCCAAGATTGGGGGACAGGGGGTGGAGAGACCCAGTACTTC. Its protein is CASSQDWGTGGGETQYF.

This clone was counted once. The chain links TRBV7-8 to TRBJ1-1, with 8 bases aligning to TRBD1. CDR3 size: 14 residues. V was clipped by 6 bases and J by 5 bases; unmatched bases: 8. The germline V gene has CDR1 SGHVS and CDR2 FQNEAQ. The CDR3 is CASRRDRGVTEAFF. CDR3 DNA: TGTGCCAGCAGACGCGACAGGGGAGTGACTGAAGCTTTCTTT.

This clone was counted a few times. The chain has TRBV7-9 and TRBJ2-7; D may be TRBD1 (6 bases). V lost 7 bases and J 1 base, leaving 14 bases between the germline ends. The CDR3 loop spans 14 amino acids. Germline V CDR1 and CDR2: SEHNR, FQNEAQ (reference sequence). The CDR3 loop reads CASTLWTDSYEQYF. The CDR3 DNA reads as TGTGCCAGCACCCTGTGGACAGATTCCTACGAGCAGTACTTC. Filled out from reference TRBV7-9 and TRBJ2-7, the complete variable domain reads DTGVSQNPRHKITKRGQNVTFRCDPISEHNRLYWYRQTLGQGPEFLTYFQNEAQLEKSRLLSDRFSAERPKGSFSTLEIQRTEQGDSAMYLCASTLWTDSYEQYFGPGTRLTVT.

A word on this clone: One end of the junction does not line up with germline, which may come from a read error. The V gene is TRBV29-1, the J gene TRBJ1-1; 7 bases agree with TRBD1. CDR3 length: 13 amino acids. Germline values: CDR1 SQVTM, CDR2 ANQGSEA. CDR3 in DNA: TGCAGCGTTGAAAACCCGGTCCGATCCGGGACAGAATTT. It translates to CSVENPVRSGTEF. The whole variable domain, remainder taken from reference TRBV29-1 and TRBJ1-1, is SAVISQKPSRDICQRGTSLTIQCQVDSQVTMMFWYRQQPGQSLTLIATANQGSEATYESGFVIDKFPISRPNLTFSTLTVSNMSPEDSSIYLCSVENPVRSGTEFGQGTRLTVV.

The V call is TRBV3-1 (or the pseudogene TRBV3-2), the J call TRBJ1-1; D may be TRBD1 (6 bases). The germline V gene encodes CDR1 LGHDT and CDR2 YNNKEL (reference sequence). V lost 10 bases to trimming and J lost 1 base, with 22 bases between them. The CDR3 runs 16 residues. The CDR3 spells CATSGQGGPKNTEAFF. In DNA form, the CDR3 reads TGTGCCACTTCGGGGCAAGGGGGTCCAAAGAACACTGAAGCTTTCTTT.